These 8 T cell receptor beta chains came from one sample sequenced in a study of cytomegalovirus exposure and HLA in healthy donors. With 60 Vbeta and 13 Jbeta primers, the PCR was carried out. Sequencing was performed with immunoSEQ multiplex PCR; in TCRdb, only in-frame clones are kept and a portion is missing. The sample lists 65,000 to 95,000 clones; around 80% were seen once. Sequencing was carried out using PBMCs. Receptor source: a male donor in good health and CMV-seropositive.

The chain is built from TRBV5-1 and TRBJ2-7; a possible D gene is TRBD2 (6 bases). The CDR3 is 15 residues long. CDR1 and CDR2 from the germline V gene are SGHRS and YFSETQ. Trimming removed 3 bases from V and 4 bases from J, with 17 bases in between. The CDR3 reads CASSSLGGLWYEQYF. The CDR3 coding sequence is TGCGCCAGCAGCTCCCTCGGGGGACTTTGGTACGAGCAGTACTTC.

CDR3: CASSLGQGIDEQYF. The CDR3 coding sequence is TGTGCCAGCAGCTTAGGACAGGGTATCGACGAGCAGTACTTC. The chain uses TRBV7-9 and TRBJ2-7, with TRBD1 identical over 7 bases. V lost 1 base and J lost 5; bases outside the gene matches: 5. Germline V CDR1 and CDR2: SEHNR, FQNEAQ (reference sequence). The CDR3 spans 14 residues.

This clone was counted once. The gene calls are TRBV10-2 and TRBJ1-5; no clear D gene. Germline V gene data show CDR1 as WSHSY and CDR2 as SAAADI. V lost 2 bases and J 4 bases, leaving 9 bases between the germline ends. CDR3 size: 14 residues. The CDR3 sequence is CASSELQNNQPQHF. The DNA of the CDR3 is TGCGCCAGCAGTGAGCTCCAGAATAATCAGCCCCAGCATTTT.

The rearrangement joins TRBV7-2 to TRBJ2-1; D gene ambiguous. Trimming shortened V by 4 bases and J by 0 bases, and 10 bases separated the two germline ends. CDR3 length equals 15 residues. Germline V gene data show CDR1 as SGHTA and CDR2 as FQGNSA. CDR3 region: CASSSTWSSYNEQFF. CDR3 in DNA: TGTGCCAGCAGCTCTACTTGGAGCTCCTACAATGAGCAGTTCTTC.

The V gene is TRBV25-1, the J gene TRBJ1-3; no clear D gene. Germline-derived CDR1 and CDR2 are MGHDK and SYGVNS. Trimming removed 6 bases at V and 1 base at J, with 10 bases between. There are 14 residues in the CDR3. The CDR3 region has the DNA TGTGCCAGCAGAGGACGGGATTCTGGAAACACCATATATTTT. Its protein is CASRGRDSGNTIYF.

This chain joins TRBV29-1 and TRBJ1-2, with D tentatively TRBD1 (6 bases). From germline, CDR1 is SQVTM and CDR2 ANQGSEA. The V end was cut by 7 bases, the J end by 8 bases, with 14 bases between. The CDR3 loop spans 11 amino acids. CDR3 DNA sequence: TGCAGCGCCGGGCCAGGGGAAGGCTACACCTTC. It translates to CSAGPGEGYTF.

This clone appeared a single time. CDR3 sequence (DNA): TGTGCCAGCAGTCTTGGGGGGGTTGGCCAGCCCCAGCATTTT. As protein: CASSLGGVGQPQHF. The J gene is TRBJ1-5, the V gene TRBV27; tentatively, D is TRBD1 (5 bases). The germline CDR1 and CDR2 sequences are MNHEY and SMNVEV (reference sequence). Trimming took off 5 bases at V and 7 bases at J, with 15 bases between the two ends. The CDR3 has 14 amino acids.

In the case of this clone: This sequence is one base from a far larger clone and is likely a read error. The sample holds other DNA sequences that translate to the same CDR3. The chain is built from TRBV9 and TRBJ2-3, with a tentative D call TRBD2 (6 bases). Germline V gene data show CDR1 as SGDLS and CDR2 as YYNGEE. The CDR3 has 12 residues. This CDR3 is CASSYDAGTQYF. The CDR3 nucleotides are TGCGCCAGCAGCTACGACGCGGGGACGCAGTATTTT. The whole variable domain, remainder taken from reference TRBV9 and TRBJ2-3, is DSGVTQTPKHLITATGQRVTLRCSPRSGDLSVYWYQQSLDQGLQFLIQYYNGEERAKGNILERFSAQQFPDLHSELNLSSLELGDSALYFCASSYDAGTQYFGPGTRLTVL.